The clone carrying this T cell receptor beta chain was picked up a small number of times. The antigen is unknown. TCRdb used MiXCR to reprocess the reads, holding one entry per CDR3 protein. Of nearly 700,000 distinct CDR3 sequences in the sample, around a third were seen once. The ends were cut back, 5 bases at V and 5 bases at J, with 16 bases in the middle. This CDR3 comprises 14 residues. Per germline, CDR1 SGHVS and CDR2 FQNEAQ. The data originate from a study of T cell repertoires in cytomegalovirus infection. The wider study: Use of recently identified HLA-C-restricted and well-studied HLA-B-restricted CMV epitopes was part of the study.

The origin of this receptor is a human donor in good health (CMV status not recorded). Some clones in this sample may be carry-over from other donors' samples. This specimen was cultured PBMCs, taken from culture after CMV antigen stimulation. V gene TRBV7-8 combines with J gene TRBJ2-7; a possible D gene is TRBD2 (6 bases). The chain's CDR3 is CASSPPGGANEQYF. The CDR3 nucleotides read TGTGCCAGCAGCCCCCCCGGGGGAGCGAACGAGCAGTACTTC. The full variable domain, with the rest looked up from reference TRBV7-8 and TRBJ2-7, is GAGVSQSPRYKVAKRGQDVALRCDPISGHVSLFWYQQALGQGPEFLTYFQNEAQLDKSGLPSDRFFAERPEGSVSTLKIQRTQQEDSAVYLCASSPPGGANEQYFGPGTRLTVT.